The clone carrying this T cell receptor (beta chain) was counted many times. Its antigen is not identified. The data derive from a study of early T cells in non-severe SARS-CoV-2 infection. Across the whole study: Sequenced material consisted of bulk RNA (from unsorted whole blood), and chains were unpaired.

The study, taken as a whole, reports: Private and CD4 specificities were missed by VDJdb matching, which favored anti-spike CD8 responses.

Attached unique molecular identifiers marked individual cDNA molecules. In TCRdb, the 5' RACE reads were re-called with MiXCR into one record per CDR3 protein. The table records approximately 50,000 distinct CDR3 sequences, 9% to 15% of them present only once. The source was whole blood, collected at baseline. This clonotype originated in an adult who was a healthcare worker with PCR-confirmed SARS-CoV-2 infection or an uninfected control (not recorded which).

The CDR3 sequence is CASRPGNYGYTF. The CDR3 region has the DNA TGTGCCAGCAGACCAGGGAACTATGGCTACACCTTC. The chain is built from TRBV6-5 and TRBJ1-2; D might be TRBD1 (5 bases). Looked up from germline, CDR1 is MNHEY and CDR2 is SVGAGI. Trimming took 6 bases from V and 2 from J, leaving 7 bases between them. This CDR3 spans 12 amino acids.